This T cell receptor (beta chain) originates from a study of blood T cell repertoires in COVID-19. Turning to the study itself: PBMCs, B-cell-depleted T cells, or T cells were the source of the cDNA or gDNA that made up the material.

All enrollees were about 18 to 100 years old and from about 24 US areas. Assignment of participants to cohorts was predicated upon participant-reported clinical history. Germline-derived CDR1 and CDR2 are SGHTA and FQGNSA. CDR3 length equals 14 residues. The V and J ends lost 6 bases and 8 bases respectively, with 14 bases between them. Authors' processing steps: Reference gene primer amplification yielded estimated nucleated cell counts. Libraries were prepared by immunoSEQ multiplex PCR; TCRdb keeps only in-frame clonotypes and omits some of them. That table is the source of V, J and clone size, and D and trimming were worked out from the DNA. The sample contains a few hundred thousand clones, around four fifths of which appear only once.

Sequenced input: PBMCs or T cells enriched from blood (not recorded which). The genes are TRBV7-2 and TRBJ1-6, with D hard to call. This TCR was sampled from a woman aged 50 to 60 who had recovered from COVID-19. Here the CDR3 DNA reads TGTGCCAGCAGTCAAGGAGGGTGGGATTCACCCCTCCACTTT. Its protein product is CASSQGGWDSPLHF.